This entry lists 25 T cell receptor beta chains sequenced from one sample in a study of blood T cell repertoires in COVID-19. TCRdb's table, derived via immunoSEQ multiplex PCR, lists solely in-frame clones and lacks some. The data contain about 320,000 clones, roughly nine tenths of them singletons. The specimen was PBMCs or T cells enriched from blood (not recorded which). The receptors here all came from a man aged 55 to 70 who had recovered from COVID-19.

This clone was counted many times. This chain uses TRBV2 with TRBJ2-3; D not resolved. V shed 2 bases and J shed 2 bases, with 5 bases lying between them. The CDR3 sequence is 13 residues long. CDR1 is SNHLY and CDR2 is FYNNEI in the germline V gene. Here the CDR3 reads CASSEPFTDTQYF. The CDR3 nucleotides are TGTGCCAGCAGTGAACCCTTCACAGATACGCAGTATTTT.

This clone has only a few counts. This sequence joins TRBV3-1 (or the pseudogene TRBV3-2) and TRBJ2-7, with 7 nucleotides matching TRBD1. This CDR3 spans 14 amino acids. Germline CDR1 LGHDT, CDR2 YNNKEL (reference sequence). The V and J ends lost 5 bases and 5 bases, in that order; junction bases with no gene match: 9. In DNA form, the CDR3 reads TGTGCCAGCAGCTCAGAGACAGGGCGCGACGAGCAGTACTTC. Translation gives CASSSETGRDEQYF.

The gene calls are TRBV9 and TRBJ2-2; D possibly corresponds to TRBD2 (7 bases). The CDR3 spans 16 residues. V was pared by 8 bases and J by 4 bases, with 21 bases between. From germline, CDR1 is SGDLS and CDR2 YYNGEE. The CDR3 DNA reads TGTGCCAGTGGTGGGGCGGGGGCAATCCGCACCGGGGAGCTGTTTTTT. Translating gives CASGGAGAIRTGELFF.

The genes are TRBV27 and TRBJ1-1, with D maybe TRBD1 (5 bases). This CDR3 is built from 15 residues. Trimming stripped 5 bases from V and 8 bases from J, with 21 bases between. The germline gives CDR1 MNHEY, CDR2 SMNVEV (reference sequence). CDR3 sequence: CASSLTTDVGSEAFF. In DNA, the CDR3 is TGTGCCAGCAGTCTAACGACAGACGTAGGGTCCGAAGCTTTCTTT.

The chain has TRBV5-5 and TRBJ1-1; weak D call: TRBD1 (5 bases). CDR1 and CDR2 from the germline V gene are SGHKS and YYEKEE (reference sequence). The CDR3 extends over 15 amino acids. With 4 bases removed from V and 2 bases from J, the gap between germline ends came to 15 bases. CDR3 protein: CASSLDSVPNTEAFF. CDR3 nucleotides: TGTGCCAGCAGCCTCGACAGTGTTCCTAACACTGAAGCTTTCTTT.

This clone was observed once. CDR3 nucleotides: TGTGCCAGCAGCGCCGGAGGGTCAGGGTTCTATGGCTACACCTTC. This sequence encodes CASSAGGSGFYGYTF. This sequence joins TRBV9 and TRBJ1-2; D perhaps matches TRBD1 (5 bases). Looked up from germline, CDR1 is SGDLS and CDR2 is YYNGEE. Between the trimmed V and J ends, which lost 3 bases and 4 bases, there was a span of 16 bases. This CDR3 contains 15 residues. The full variable domain, its missing parts supplied by reference TRBV9 and TRBJ1-2, is DSGVTQTPKHLITATGQRVTLRCSPRSGDLSVYWYQQSLDQGLQFLIQYYNGEERAKGNILERFSAQQFPDLHSELNLSSLELGDSALYFCASSAGGSGFYGYTFGSGTRLTVV.

The chain employs TRBV7-2 and TRBJ2-4; tentatively, D is TRBD1 (5 bases). V lost 1 base to trimming and J lost 2 bases, with 21 bases between them. Germline V gene lookup returns CDR1 SGHTA and CDR2 FQGNSA. CDR3 length equals 19 residues. The CDR3 spells CASSLDTPGRARSKNIQYF. CDR3 nucleotide sequence: TGTGCCAGCAGCTTAGACACACCGGGCAGGGCGCGATCCAAAAACATTCAGTACTTC. The variable domain in full, completed from reference TRBV7-2 and TRBJ2-4, reads GAGVSQSPSNKVTEKGKDVELRCDPISGHTALYWYRQSLGQGLEFLIYFQGNSAPDKSGLPSDRFSAERTGGSVSTLTIQRTQQEDSAVYLCASSLDTPGRARSKNIQYFGAGTRLSVL.

This clone was counted a single time. The V gene is TRBV12-3 or TRBV12-4, the J gene TRBJ1-2; a possible D gene is TRBD1 (5 bases). Trimming shortened V by 3 bases and J by 8 bases, and 13 bases separated the two germline ends. This CDR3 has 13 residues. CDR3 loop: CASSLGGIGGYTF. CDR3 bases: TGTGCCAGCAGTTTGGGGGGAATTGGAGGCTACACCTTC.

J is TRBJ1-6 and V is TRBV5-6, with D perhaps matching TRBD1 (6 bases). The CDR3 covers 15 residues. Germline lookup yields CDR1 SGHDT and CDR2 YYEEEE. V lost 1 base and J lost 8, with 13 bases in between. CDR3 nucleotides: TGTGCCAGCAGCTTGTTAGGGGGGAGGGATTCACCCCTCCACTTT. Amino acids: CASSLLGGRDSPLHF.

J is TRBJ1-2 and V is TRBV5-5; 10 bases are shared with TRBD1. V dropped 0 bases and J dropped 8; count of bases not matched to a gene: 10. This CDR3 contains 16 residues. The germline V gene has CDR1 SGHKS and CDR2 YYEKEE (reference sequence). CDR3 in DNA: TGTGCCAGCAGCTTGGAGCCGGGACAGGGGTACGGAGGCTACACCTTC. Translated: CASSLEPGQGYGGYTF.

The chain couples TRBV7-9 to TRBJ1-1; D is ambiguous. The CDR3 is 16 residues long. Trimming took off 5 bases at V and 1 base at J, with 17 bases between the two ends. Per germline, CDR1 SEHNR and CDR2 FQNEAQ (reference sequence). Here the CDR3 DNA reads TGTGCCAGCAGCCTAAGGTCCTTAGGAGGGAACACTGAAGCTTTCTTT. It codes for CASSLRSLGGNTEAFF.

The CDR3 region is CASSPWQVEQFF. Written as DNA, the CDR3 is TGTGCCAGCAGTCCCTGGCAGGTTGAGCAGTTCTTC. The V gene is TRBV28, the J gene TRBJ2-1; no definite D call. The ends were cut back, 5 bases at V and 9 bases at J, with 11 bases in the middle. The CDR3 has 12 amino acids. The germline V gene encodes CDR1 MDHEN and CDR2 SYDVKM.

The chain joins TRBV12-3 or TRBV12-4 to TRBJ2-1; D is ambiguous. V lost 6 bases, J lost 9 bases, and 9 bases lay in between. CDR3 length equals 11 residues. The CDR3 sequence is CASSRHIEQFF. The CDR3 DNA reads TGTGCCAGCAGCCGACATATTGAGCAGTTCTTC.

This chain connects TRBV7-3 to TRBJ2-1, with 10 positions matching TRBD1. The CDR3 has 13 residues. The germline V gene has CDR1 SGHTA and CDR2 FQGTGA. With 2 bases clipped from V and 16 bases from J, the junction kept 8 bases outside the gene matches. CDR3 DNA sequence: TGTGCCAGCAGCTTATCTCCGGGACAGGGGTTATTCTTC. Amino acids: CASSLSPGQGLFF.

This chain connects TRBV19 to TRBJ1-2; D unresolved. V was shortened by 6 bases and J by 3 bases, with 20 bases between the two germline ends. The CDR3 spans 16 residues. Germline CDR1 and CDR2: LNHDA and SQIVND (reference sequence). In DNA, the CDR3 is TGTGCCAGTAGATCTCCGCGGGCCTCCGGGGACTATGGCTACACCTTC. It yields the protein CASRSPRASGDYGYTF.

Remarks on this clone: Germline and junction disagree at one end, which may indicate a read error. The chain links TRBV7-7 to TRBJ2-1; D is perhaps TRBD1 (7 bases). Germline-derived CDR1 and CDR2 are SSHAT and FNYEAQ (reference sequence). The CDR3 extends over 15 amino acids. The CDR3 DNA is TGTGCTAGCAGCGCCCTGCAGGGGGGATACAATGAGCAGTTCTTC. It translates to CASSALQGGYNEQFF.

This clone was recorded once. The chain has TRBV6-6 and TRBJ1-5; no firm D call. V was trimmed by 0 bases and J by 1 base, leaving 10 bases between them. The germline V gene encodes CDR1 MNHNY and CDR2 SVGAGI (reference sequence). The CDR3 extends over 16 amino acids. The CDR3 coding sequence is TGTGCCAGCAGTTACTCGGTACGGCGGAGCAATCAGCCCCAGCATTTT. Amino acid sequence: CASSYSVRRSNQPQHF.

This sequence joins TRBV7-9 and TRBJ1-3; D may be TRBD1 (6 bases). The V end lost 5 bases, the J end lost 0 bases, and 23 bases lay between the germline ends. The V gene's germline CDR1 is SEHNR and CDR2 FQNEAQ (reference sequence). The CDR3 covers 19 residues. For the CDR3, the DNA is TGTGCCAGCAGCCCCTCTATGTGGGGGCAGGGGACCTCTGGAAACACCATATATTTT. Translating gives CASSPSMWGQGTSGNTIYF.

This chain connects TRBV15 to TRBJ1-2; the D is unclear. The CDR3 contains 13 residues. V lost 4 bases and J 9 bases, leaving 15 bases between the germline ends. CDR1 and CDR2 from the germline V gene are LNHNV and YYDKDF (reference sequence). In DNA form, the CDR3 reads TGTGCCACCAGCAACCCCACCCCGAGGAGCTACACCTTC. Residues: CATSNPTPRSYTF.

The chain's CDR3 is CASSLEGLYNEQFF. For the CDR3, the DNA is TGTGCCAGCAGTTTAGAGGGCCTCTACAATGAGCAGTTCTTC. The chain carries TRBV27 and TRBJ2-1; a weak D match, TRBD2 (5 bases). This CDR3 is built from 14 residues. Germline CDR1 reads MNHEY; CDR2 reads SMNVEV (reference sequence). The V and J ends lost 2 bases and 3 bases respectively, with 8 bases between them.

V usage is TRBV7-9 and J usage is TRBJ1-3; 7 bases map to TRBD1. Germline CDR1 SEHNR, CDR2 FQNEAQ (reference sequence). V shed 2 bases and J 0 bases; nucleotides not matched to a gene: 4. The CDR3 has 16 residues. CDR3 in amino acids: CASSLPDRDSGNTIYF. In nucleotides, the CDR3 is TGTGCCAGCAGCTTACCAGACAGGGACTCTGGAAACACCATATATTTT.

This chain links TRBV5-6 with TRBJ2-4, with D possibly being TRBD1 (6 bases). CDR1 and CDR2 from the germline V gene are SGHDT and YYEEEE. V dropped 0 bases and J dropped 9 bases, with 19 bases sitting between them. CDR3 length: 16 amino acids. The DNA of the CDR3 is TGTGCCAGCAGCTTGGGGTGGGGCAGGGGAACGGGCATTCAGTACTTC. This codes for CASSLGWGRGTGIQYF.

The table lists this clone with a few counts. This chain links TRBV5-6 with TRBJ2-3; perhaps TRBD1 as D (6 bases). Per the germline V gene, CDR1 is SGHDT and CDR2 is YYEEEE. The CDR3 spans 18 residues. V was trimmed by 6 bases and J by 0 bases, leaving 23 bases between them. CDR3: CASTLHSITGSSTDTQYF. The CDR3 coding sequence is TGTGCCAGCACCCTTCATTCAATTACAGGGAGTAGCACAGATACGCAGTATTTT.

As to this clone: Compared with germline, one end of the junction differs, possibly owing to a read error. The chain has TRBV6-5 and TRBJ1-5; TRBD1 might be the D (6 bases). Looked up from germline, CDR1 is MNHEY and CDR2 is SVGAGI. This CDR3 has 14 amino acids. This chain's CDR3 is CASSYLGLGQGLYF. The CDR3 region has the DNA TGTGCCAGCAGTTACCTAGGGCTTGGGCAGGGGTTGTATTTT.

J is TRBJ1-2 and V is TRBV7-2; D unclear. V lost 5 bases and J 8 bases, leaving 12 bases between the germline ends. Germline values: CDR1 SGHTA, CDR2 FQGNSA. There are 12 residues in the CDR3. The CDR3 coding sequence is TGTGCCAGCAGCACTCCGTGGAGCGGCTACACCTTC. Its protein is CASSTPWSGYTF.